Sequencing of this T cell receptor (beta chain) was carried out in a study of cytomegalovirus exposure and HLA in healthy donors. Primers for the PCR totalled 60 Vbeta and 13 Jbeta. The table came from immunoSEQ multiplex PCR; TCRdb's copy has only in-frame clones and leaves some out. The sample has 130,000 or so clones; 65% to 85% are singletons. Trimming took off 3 bases at V and 5 bases at J, with 12 bases between the two ends. This CDR3 has 14 amino acids. Germline V lookup: CDR1 LGHNT, CDR2 FRNRAP. Sequenced input: PBMCs. This clonotype was sampled from a woman between 18 and 30 years old in good health and CMV-seronegative. The V call is TRBV12-5, the J call TRBJ2-3; D perhaps matches TRBD2 (5 bases). The CDR3 DNA reads as TGTGCTAGTGGTTTTGGAGGAAATCTAGATACGCAGTATTTT. Translation gives CASGFGGNLDTQYF.